One and the same sample provided the 25 T cell receptor beta chains below, sequenced in a study of cytomegalovirus exposure and HLA in healthy donors. Profiled with immunoSEQ multiplex PCR; TCRdb holds only in-frame clones, not every one. The sample has 200,000 to 250,000 clones, roughly 91% seen once. The source material was PBMCs. All receptors derive from a woman aged 18-30 years in good health and CMV-seropositive.

This clone was found a few times. The V and J genes are TRBV10-3 and TRBJ2-7, with D possibly matching TRBD2 (5 bases). Per the germline V gene, CDR1 is ENHRY and CDR2 is SYGVKD. This CDR3 has 10 residues. V was pared by 9 bases and J by 5 bases, with 8 bases between. The CDR3 DNA reads as TGTGCCATTGGGAGTGACGAGCAGTACTTC. Translating it yields CAIGSDEQYF.

The rearrangement joins TRBV19 to TRBJ2-2; 12 positions match TRBD1. CDR3 length: 16 amino acids. J gave up 8 bases and V 5 bases, and 9 bases lay outside the gene matches. CDR1 and CDR2 from the germline V gene are LNHDA and SQIVND (reference sequence). The CDR3 is CASSYPGQGASGELFF. For the CDR3, the DNA is TGTGCCAGTAGTTATCCGGGACAGGGGGCATCTGGGGAGCTGTTTTTT.

The chain has TRBV28 and TRBJ2-7; 9 bases fit TRBD1. V shed 6 bases, J shed 2 bases, and the junction held 17 bases outside the gene matches. The CDR3 consists of 18 residues. Germline V gene sequence: CDR1 MDHEN, CDR2 SYDVKM. The DNA of the CDR3 is TGTGCCAGCAGATACCCGGGACAGGGCCGATTTCTCCCCTACGAGCAGTACTTC. It is translated as CASRYPGQGRFLPYEQYF.

The CDR3, as DNA: TGTGCCAGCAGGCCTAGCGGGAGCCTCAATGAGCAGTTCTTC. The encoded protein is CASRPSGSLNEQFF. The chain employs TRBV27 and TRBJ2-1; 10 bases map to TRBD2. The CDR3 sequence is 14 residues long. J gave up 6 bases and V 6 bases, and 5 bases lay outside the gene matches. In germline, CDR1 is MNHEY, CDR2 SMNVEV (reference sequence).

This clone was seen a single time. The chain links TRBV2 to TRBJ1-1; perhaps TRBD1 as D (6 bases). The CDR3 covers 15 residues. Germline V gene lookup returns CDR1 SNHLY and CDR2 FYNNEI. V lost 4 bases to trimming and J lost 4 bases, with 16 bases between them. CDR3 DNA: TGTGCCAGCAGTGGAATTACAGGGATCGGCACTGAAGCTTTCTTT. This translates into CASSGITGIGTEAFF.

The chain carries TRBV19 and TRBJ1-5; D perhaps matches TRBD1 (5 bases). Trimming removed 4 bases at V and 4 bases at J, with 11 bases between. The CDR3 extends over 14 amino acids. Germline lookup yields CDR1 LNHDA and CDR2 SQIVND (reference sequence). The CDR3: CASSNQGANQPQHF. CDR3 DNA: TGTGCCAGTAGTAACCAGGGCGCGAATCAGCCCCAGCATTTT.

The rearrangement links TRBV6-5 to TRBJ1-5, with 9 nucleotides matching TRBD1. The CDR3 consists of 14 residues. Trimming removed 8 bases from V and 4 bases from J; junction bases left unmatched: 6. In germline, CDR1 is MNHEY, CDR2 SVGAGI. The CDR3 nucleotides read TGTGCCAGCGGCACAGGGGGCCTAAATCAGCCCCAGCATTTT. Its translation is CASGTGGLNQPQHF.

This clone was seen just once. V usage is TRBV5-1 and J usage is TRBJ2-7, with TRBD2 matching 7 bases. The CDR3 totals 14 residues. The ends lost 2 bases at V and 5 bases at J; junction bases unmatched: 7. Germline values: CDR1 SGHRS, CDR2 YFSETQ. CDR3 protein: CASSFWAGVDEQYF. Written as DNA, the CDR3 is TGCGCCAGCAGCTTCTGGGCGGGAGTAGACGAGCAGTACTTC.

The V call is TRBV6-6, the J call TRBJ2-3, with D hard to call. This CDR3 contains 12 residues. V lost 5 bases and J 0 bases, leaving 3 bases between the germline ends. Looked up from germline, CDR1 is MNHNY and CDR2 is SVGAGI (reference sequence). The CDR3 DNA follows: TGTGCCAGCAGTCCTAGCACAGATACGCAGTATTTT. Translation gives CASSPSTDTQYF.

V gene TRBV6-1 combines with J gene TRBJ2-7; D unclear. This CDR3 is 11 amino acids long. Trimming removed 2 bases at V and 4 bases at J, with 3 bases between. Germline loops: CDR1 MNHNS, CDR2 SASEGT. The CDR3 protein is CASSELYEQYF. The CDR3 DNA reads TGTGCCAGCAGTGAATTATACGAGCAGTACTTC.

The chain combines TRBV7-9 with TRBJ1-1; 7 positions match TRBD1. The CDR3 extends over 13 amino acids. Losses at the gene ends were 3 bases for V and 5 bases for J; bases not matched to a gene: 3. CDR1 is SEHNR, CDR2 FQNEAQ, per germline (reference sequence). CDR3 region: CASSFDRETEAFF. In nucleotides, the CDR3 is TGTGCCAGCAGCTTTGACAGGGAAACTGAAGCTTTCTTT.

CDR3 loop: CASRPVTETYEQYF. The CDR3 DNA is TGTGCCAGCAGGCCTGTGACAGAAACCTACGAGCAGTACTTC. V and J are TRBV28 and TRBJ2-7; TRBD1 is a possible D gene (5 bases). CDR3 length: 14 residues. The germline gives CDR1 MDHEN, CDR2 SYDVKM. V lost 6 bases and J 2 bases, leaving 14 bases between the germline ends. The full variable domain, its missing parts supplied by reference TRBV28 and TRBJ2-7, is DVKVTQSSRYLVKRTGEKVFLECVQDMDHENMFWYRQDPGLGLRLIYFSYDVKMKEKGDIPEGYSVSREKKERFSLILESASTNQTSMYLCASRPVTETYEQYFGPGTRLTVT.

The rearrangement uses TRBV5-1 and TRBJ1-4; no clear D gene. CDR3 length: 16 amino acids. Germline V gives CDR1 SGHRS, CDR2 YFSETQ. Trimming cost V 7 bases and J 5 bases, with 21 bases left between them. CDR3 nucleotides: TGCGCCAGCTCCCTAAATCCCGGGAGAGAGAATGAAAAACTGTTTTTT. Translating it yields CASSLNPGRENEKLFF.

This rearrangement joins TRBV27 to TRBJ2-1, with a weak D call TRBD1 (6 bases). Germline CDR1 is MNHEY and CDR2 is SMNVEV (reference sequence). V gave up 3 bases and J gave up 2 bases, with 11 bases separating them. This CDR3 has 15 residues. CDR3 in DNA: TGTGCCAGCAGTTTCGGGCAGGGGACCTACAATGAGCAGTTCTTC. Its protein product is CASSFGQGTYNEQFF.

In regard to this clone: The same CDR3 is also encoded by other DNA sequences in this sample. CDR3 loop: CASSLTGDTEAFF. CDR3 DNA: TGTGCCAGCAGTCTAACAGGGGACACTGAAGCTTTCTTT. The gene calls are TRBV6-5 and TRBJ1-1, with 7 bases fitting TRBD1. Germline CDR1 reads MNHEY; CDR2 reads SVGAGI. This CDR3 contains 13 residues. V shed 5 bases and J 3 bases; nucleotides not matched to a gene: 3.

V and J are TRBV28 and TRBJ1-1; D ambiguous. This CDR3 comprises 12 residues. Trimming took off 1 base at V and 4 bases at J, with 4 bases between the two ends. Germline CDR1 MDHEN, CDR2 SYDVKM. In nucleotides, the CDR3 is TGTGCCAGCAGTTTATCGAGCACTGAAGCTTTCTTT. Translation gives CASSLSSTEAFF.

The chain combines TRBV4-1 with TRBJ1-2; weak D call: TRBD1 (5 bases). Germline assignment: CDR1 MGHRA and CDR2 YSYEKL. The germline V and J ends were trimmed by 0 bases and 6 bases, with 14 bases remaining between them. The length of the CDR3 is 15 residues. CDR3 in amino acids: CASSQDRQGRDGYTF. In nucleotides, the CDR3 is TGCGCCAGCAGCCAAGATCGGCAGGGAAGGGATGGCTACACCTTC.

The chain links TRBV9 to TRBJ1-3; 9 bases agree with TRBD1. V lost 3 bases, J lost 0 bases, and 10 bases stayed unmatched. The CDR3 is 18 residues long. The V gene's germline CDR1 is SGDLS and CDR2 YYNGEE. The CDR3 loop reads CASSAGGQGFFSGNTIYF. The CDR3 DNA follows: TGTGCCAGCAGCGCAGGGGGACAGGGATTCTTCTCTGGAAACACCATATATTTT.

This clone has just one count. The rearrangement joins TRBV7-9 to TRBJ2-1; 10 bases match TRBD2. J lost 4 bases, V lost 4 bases, and 4 bases had no gene match. The CDR3 sequence is 15 residues long. CDR1 SEHNR and CDR2 FQNEAQ come from the germline V gene (reference sequence). CDR3 nucleotide sequence: TGTGCCAGCAGCTCCGGGACTAGCGTATACAATGAGCAGTTCTTC. Translated, it gives CASSSGTSVYNEQFF. Based on the CDR3 plus reference TRBV7-9 and TRBJ2-1, the full variable domain is DTGVSQNPRHKITKRGQNVTFRCDPISEHNRLYWYRQTLGQGPEFLTYFQNEAQLEKSRLLSDRFSAERPKGSFSTLEIQRTEQGDSAMYLCASSSGTSVYNEQFFGPGTRLTVL.

This clone was seen only once. V and J are TRBV4-1 and TRBJ2-1, with D possibly being TRBD2 (6 bases). The CDR3 is made up of 15 amino acids. V was clipped by 3 bases and J by 0 bases, with 9 bases between them. From germline, CDR1 is MGHRA and CDR2 YSYEKL. CDR3 in DNA: TGCGCCAGCAGCCATGATAGCGGCTCCTACAATGAGCAGTTCTTC. Residues: CASSHDSGSYNEQFF.

The chain has TRBV27 and TRBJ2-7; a possible D gene is TRBD2 (5 bases). CDR1 and CDR2 from the germline V gene are MNHEY and SMNVEV (reference sequence). The CDR3 extends over 13 amino acids. V shed 5 bases and J shed 3 bases, with 11 bases lying between them. CDR3 bases: TGTGCCAGCAGTCCCCTCGGAGGCTACGAGCAGTACTTC. Protein product: CASSPLGGYEQYF.

The CDR3 region has the DNA TGTGCCAGCAGTCTCCTACAGGGGAGGGAGCAGTACTTC. Translating gives CASSLLQGREQYF. V gene TRBV28 combines with J gene TRBJ2-7; possible D gene TRBD1, 7 bases. V lost 5 bases, J lost 7 bases, and 15 bases lay in between. Germline V CDR1 and CDR2: MDHEN, SYDVKM. This CDR3 is built from 13 residues.

The CDR3, as DNA: TGTGCCAGCGCCGGACAAGGGAAAGGAACTAATGAAAAACTGTTTTTT. Its protein product is CASAGQGKGTNEKLFF. The genes are TRBV2 and TRBJ1-4, with D maybe TRBD1 (5 bases). The CDR3 covers 16 residues. From germline, CDR1 is SNHLY and CDR2 FYNNEI. V was cut by 8 bases and J by 1 base, with 17 bases left in between.

The chain links TRBV6-1 to TRBJ1-5; TRBD1 matches 7 bases. J gave up 6 bases and V 4 bases, and 3 bases lay outside the gene matches. This CDR3 comprises 13 residues. Germline V CDR1 and CDR2: MNHNS, SASEGT. The CDR3 sequence is CASSGRGIQPQHF. Here the CDR3 DNA reads TGTGCCAGCAGTGGCAGGGGGATTCAGCCCCAGCATTTT.

Turning to this clone: The sample contains more than one DNA sequence encoding this CDR3. The chain joins TRBV4-1 to TRBJ1-1; 7 nucleotides agree with TRBD1. J lost 0 bases, V lost 2 bases, and 6 bases had no gene match. Per germline, CDR1 MGHRA and CDR2 YSYEKL. The CDR3 is 16 residues long. CDR3 region: CASSQPRTGMNTEAFF. For the CDR3, the DNA is TGCGCCAGCAGCCAACCAAGGACAGGTATGAACACTGAAGCTTTCTTT.